Following are 28 T cell receptor beta chains from one sample sequenced in a study of shared clonotypes between healthy human individuals. Generated by immunoSEQ multiplex PCR, the TCRdb table keeps only in-frame clones and is missing some. The data hold around 2.5 million clones, with more than 85% observed a single time. The material sequenced was naive CD4+ T cells from PBMCs. The subset was: CD45RA+ positively selected. Every receptor here comes from a man between 18 and 35 years old in good health. Some clones in this sample may be carry-over from other donors' samples.

The CDR3 region is CATQRAANTGELFF. CDR3 coding DNA: TGTGCTACCCAGCGGGCGGCGAACACCGGGGAGCTGTTTTTT. This rearrangement joins TRBV9 to TRBJ2-2, with D possibly being TRBD2 (6 bases). The CDR3 covers 14 residues. Germline values: CDR1 SGDLS, CDR2 YYNGEE.

In this sample, this clone turned up once. V and J are TRBV6-5 and TRBJ1-2; no reliable D call. The ends were cut back, 6 bases at V and 1 base at J, with 9 bases in the middle. Germline V lookup: CDR1 MNHEY, CDR2 SVGAGI. CDR3 size: 13 residues. CDR3 in amino acids: CASSRRGNYGYTF. The CDR3 DNA reads TGTGCCAGCAGCCGCCGTGGTAACTATGGCTACACCTTC.

The rearrangement links TRBV14 to TRBJ2-1, with 7 nucleotides matching TRBD2. The CDR3 is 14 amino acids. The trim removed 5 bases at V and 7 bases at J, leaving 8 bases unmatched. Germline-derived CDR1 and CDR2 are SGHDN and FVKESK. The CDR3 DNA is TGTGCCAGCAGCTCGCTTCCTAGCGGTAATGAGCAGTTCTTC. Protein sequence: CASSSLPSGNEQFF. Full variable domain (remainder filled in from reference TRBV14 and TRBJ2-1): EAGVTQFPSHSVIEKGQTVTLRCDPISGHDNLYWYRRVMGKEIKFLLHFVKESKQDESGMPNNRFLAERTGGTYSTLKVQPAELEDSGVYFCASSSLPSGNEQFFGPGTRLTVL.

This chain connects TRBV11-2 to TRBJ2-7; 10 positions agree with TRBD2. Germline V gene sequence: CDR1 SGHAT, CDR2 FQNNGV. The CDR3 sequence is 16 residues long. V shed 1 base and J 6 bases; nucleotides not matched to a gene: 9. The CDR3 spells CASSLVPSGRTGEQYF. CDR3 DNA sequence: TGTGCCAGCAGCTTAGTCCCTAGCGGGAGAACAGGCGAGCAGTACTTC. Using reference TRBV11-2 and TRBJ2-7 for the parts outside the CDR3, the full variable domain is EAGVAQSPRYKIIEKRQSVAFWCNPISGHATLYWYQQILGQGPKLLIQFQNNGVVDDSQLPKDRFSAERLKGVDSTLKIQPAKLEDSAVYLCASSLVPSGRTGEQYFGPGTRLTVT.

The chain uses TRBV5-1 and TRBJ2-5; D unclear. The CDR3 spans 13 residues. Per the germline V gene, CDR1 is SGHRS and CDR2 is YFSETQ. The germline V and J ends were trimmed by 0 bases and 3 bases, with 6 bases remaining between them. The CDR3 DNA sequence: TGCGCCAGCAGCTTGGAGATGGAAGAGACCCAGTACTTC. Encoded protein: CASSLEMEETQYF.

J is TRBJ1-2 and V is TRBV27, with D possibly matching TRBD1 (5 bases). Between the trimmed V and J ends, which lost 6 bases and 0 bases, there was a span of 14 bases. Per the germline V gene, CDR1 is MNHEY and CDR2 is SMNVEV (reference sequence). The CDR3 spans 15 residues. The CDR3 is CASRLSGQSNYGYTF. In DNA form, the CDR3 reads TGTGCCAGCAGATTGAGCGGACAATCTAACTATGGCTACACCTTC.

This clone was seen a single time. This chain connects TRBV5-4 to TRBJ1-2, with D perhaps TRBD1 (6 bases). V shed 2 bases and J shed 2 bases, with 19 bases lying between them. Germline V lookup: CDR1 SGHNT, CDR2 YYREEE (reference sequence). The CDR3 runs to 17 residues. CDR3 in amino acids: CASSFGGRADRNYGYTF. The CDR3 region has the DNA TGTGCCAGCAGCTTCGGGGGCCGGGCAGATAGAAACTATGGCTACACCTTC.

V is TRBV7-2 and J is TRBJ2-3; 7 bases are shared with TRBD2. V trimming: 8 bases; J trimming: 2 bases; junction bases outside the gene matches: 10. CDR3 length: 15 residues. Germline V CDR1 and CDR2: SGHTA, FQGNSA. CDR3: CASREGRELTDTQYF. In DNA form, the CDR3 reads TGTGCCAGCCGCGAGGGGCGGGAGCTCACAGATACGCAGTATTTT.

This chain uses TRBV7-2 with TRBJ2-1; TRBD2 aligns across 7 bases. Trimming took 5 bases from V and 0 from J; bases not matched to a gene: 10. This CDR3 has 17 residues. CDR1 and CDR2 from the germline V gene are SGHTA and FQGNSA. CDR3 amino acids: CASSLQSSGSSYNEQFF. CDR3 nucleotides: TGTGCCAGCAGCCTCCAATCTAGCGGCAGCTCCTACAATGAGCAGTTCTTC.

The chain combines TRBV28 with TRBJ2-3; possible D gene TRBD1, 6 bases. Germline CDR1 reads MDHEN; CDR2 reads SYDVKM. The CDR3 extends over 16 amino acids. The germline V and J ends were trimmed by 3 bases and 4 bases, with 17 bases remaining between them. CDR3 sequence: CASSFQGSGEADTQYF. The CDR3 nucleotides are TGTGCCAGCAGTTTCCAGGGGTCTGGCGAGGCAGATACGCAGTATTTT. The complete variable domain, with remaining parts taken from reference TRBV28 and TRBJ2-3, reads DVKVTQSSRYLVKRTGEKVFLECVQDMDHENMFWYRQDPGLGLRLIYFSYDVKMKEKGDIPEGYSVSREKKERFSLILESASTNQTSMYLCASSFQGSGEADTQYFGPGTRLTVL.

The rearrangement links TRBV19 to TRBJ2-6; 8 bases fit TRBD1. This CDR3 contains 19 residues. J gave up 0 bases and V 1 base, and 8 bases lay outside the gene matches. Germline CDR1 LNHDA, CDR2 SQIVND (reference sequence). CDR3 sequence: CASSIAAGGAYSGANVLTF. The DNA for the CDR3 is TGTGCCAGTAGTATAGCCGCAGGGGGCGCTTACTCTGGGGCCAACGTCCTGACTTTC.

A note on this clone: The same CDR3 arises from other DNA sequences in this sample as well. The chain joins TRBV5-1 to TRBJ2-7; D gene uncertain. Per the germline V gene, CDR1 is SGHRS and CDR2 is YFSETQ. V lost 0 bases, J lost 2 bases, and 9 bases lay in between. The CDR3 runs to 14 residues. The CDR3 here is CASSLAGQTYEQYF. The CDR3 DNA is TGCGCCAGCAGCTTGGCAGGCCAGACCTACGAGCAGTACTTC.

The chain is built from TRBV6-6 and TRBJ1-5, with 8 nucleotides matching TRBD1. Trimming cost V 6 bases and J 7 bases; bases outside gene matches: 5. CDR1 and CDR2 from the germline V gene are MNHNY and SVGAGI (reference sequence). CDR3 length equals 13 residues. The CDR3, as DNA: TGTGCCAGCAGGGACAGGGCGGGACAGCCCCAGCATTTT. Amino acids: CASRDRAGQPQHF.

This clone was seen a few times. The J gene is TRBJ1-1, the V gene TRBV7-2; D perhaps matches TRBD1 (5 bases). Germline V CDR1 and CDR2: SGHTA, FQGNSA. CDR3 length: 15 amino acids. Trimming removed 7 bases at V and 3 bases at J, with 18 bases between. The CDR3 sequence: CASIPGAGRDTEAFF. The CDR3 DNA follows: TGTGCCAGCATCCCCGGGGCAGGGAGGGACACTGAAGCTTTCTTT.

This chain links TRBV28 with TRBJ2-6; D is perhaps TRBD2 (6 bases). Trimming cost V 10 bases and J 2 bases, with 15 bases left between them. This CDR3 has 15 residues. The germline V gene encodes CDR1 MDHEN and CDR2 SYDVKM. The CDR3 sequence: CATRGAGTGANVLTF. The CDR3 DNA reads TGTGCCACCCGAGGGGCGGGGACTGGGGCCAACGTCCTGACTTTC.

The chain uses TRBV2 and TRBJ2-7, with 7 bases fitting TRBD1. This CDR3 has 14 residues. V lost 1 base and J lost 2; bases outside the gene matches: 2. Germline loops: CDR1 SNHLY, CDR2 FYNNEI. CDR3 coding DNA: TGTGCCAGCAGTGAAGGGACAGGTGCCTACGAGCAGTACTTC. Its protein product is CASSEGTGAYEQYF.

V usage is TRBV9 and J usage is TRBJ2-1; D unclear. The CDR3 has 17 residues. The V end was cut by 2 bases, the J end by 7 bases, with 22 bases between. Germline V gene sequence: CDR1 SGDLS, CDR2 YYNGEE. The CDR3 loop is CASSVIARTLDGNEQFF. The CDR3 coding sequence is TGTGCCAGCAGCGTGATTGCTAGGACCCTTGACGGGAATGAGCAGTTCTTC. Full variable domain (missing parts from reference TRBV9 and TRBJ2-1): DSGVTQTPKHLITATGQRVTLRCSPRSGDLSVYWYQQSLDQGLQFLIQYYNGEERAKGNILERFSAQQFPDLHSELNLSSLELGDSALYFCASSVIARTLDGNEQFFGPGTRLTVL.

The chain joins TRBV30 to TRBJ1-1; D call uncertain. The V gene's germline CDR1 is GTSNPN and CDR2 SVGIG (reference sequence). V was trimmed by 4 bases and J by 6 bases, leaving 12 bases between them. The CDR3 is made up of 12 amino acids. The CDR3: CAWIGGRAEAFF. The CDR3 DNA sequence: TGTGCCTGGATCGGAGGGAGGGCTGAAGCTTTCTTT.

This clone has only one observation. V gene TRBV7-8 combines with J gene TRBJ2-5, with 8 bases identical to TRBD1. The CDR3 is 16 residues long. V lost 1 base to trimming and J lost 5 bases; unmatched junction nucleotides: 9. Germline CDR1 and CDR2: SGHVS and FQNEAQ. CDR3 nucleotides: TGTGCCAGCAGCTTAGTCGACTCTAGGACAGGGGAGACCCAGTACTTC. Its translation is CASSLVDSRTGETQYF.

The chain carries TRBV5-1 and TRBJ2-3; 9 bases map to TRBD2. Trimming cost V 2 bases and J 0 bases; bases outside gene matches: 7. In germline, CDR1 is SGHRS, CDR2 YFSETQ. There are 17 residues in the CDR3. This CDR3 reads CASSLAASGVSTDTQYF. The CDR3 DNA reads as TGCGCCAGCAGCTTAGCCGCTAGCGGGGTTAGCACAGATACGCAGTATTTT.

Notes on this clone: This sample includes further DNA sequences coding for the same CDR3. V gene TRBV5-1 combines with J gene TRBJ2-3; D gene unclear. The ends were cut back, 4 bases at V and 3 bases at J, with 9 bases in the middle. The CDR3 totals 13 residues. The germline V gene encodes CDR1 SGHRS and CDR2 YFSETQ. CDR3: CASSRAATDTQYF. DNA of the CDR3: TGCGCCAGCAGCAGGGCCGCGACAGATACGCAGTATTTT.

This chain uses TRBV2 with TRBJ1-6, with a weak D call TRBD1 (6 bases). The length of the CDR3 is 14 residues. V was cut by 7 bases and J by 10 bases, with 17 bases left in between. Per the germline V gene, CDR1 is SNHLY and CDR2 is FYNNEI. The CDR3: CASKLTGLGSPLHF. CDR3 DNA: TGTGCCAGCAAACTCACAGGGTTGGGCTCACCCCTCCACTTT.

The chain uses TRBV29-1 and TRBJ2-1; TRBD2 might be the D (5 bases). The CDR3 runs to 11 residues. Trimming took 8 bases from V and 9 from J, leaving 14 bases between them. Germline V gene lookup returns CDR1 SQVTM and CDR2 ANQGSEA. Written as DNA, the CDR3 is TGCAGCCTTAAAGCGGTTTCTGAGCAGTTCTTC. It is translated as CSLKAVSEQFF.

The V call is TRBV19, the J call TRBJ2-1, with 8 bases matching TRBD1. The length of the CDR3 is 16 residues. CDR1 and CDR2 (germline): LNHDA, SQIVND (reference sequence). V shed 5 bases, J shed 6 bases, and the junction held 12 bases outside the gene matches. The CDR3 is CASSAKTGTGLNEQFF. As DNA, the CDR3 is TGTGCCAGTAGTGCCAAAACCGGGACAGGCCTCAATGAGCAGTTCTTC.

About this clone itself: A read error may be the cause here, since a much bigger clone is one base away. The chain employs TRBV5-1 and TRBJ2-5; D call uncertain. The DNA matches TRBJ2-7 better at its end, which makes the J call doubtful. The CDR3 spans 11 residues. CDR1 is SGHRS and CDR2 is YFSETQ in the germline V gene. The CDR3, as DNA: TGCGCCAGCAGCTTGGACTACGAGCAGTACTTC. It specifies CASSLDYEQYF.

The chain employs TRBV20-1 and TRBJ1-4; no definite D call. This CDR3 region has 10 residues. Germline V gives CDR1 DFQATT, CDR2 SNEGSKA (reference sequence). CDR3 bases: TGCAGCGTTGGGGAGGAAAAACTGTTTTTT. Its translation is CSVGEEKLFF.

V is TRBV9 and J is TRBJ2-1; tentatively, D is TRBD2 (7 bases). Trimming pared 4 bases from V and 12 bases from J, leaving 23 bases between. The CDR3 consists of 15 residues. From germline, CDR1 is SGDLS and CDR2 YYNGEE. The CDR3 loop reads CASSSGGLALGVQFF. For the CDR3, the DNA is TGTGCCAGCAGCTCCGGGGGGCTAGCGCTCGGGGTGCAGTTCTTC.

This clone was seen a single time. The chain joins TRBV11-1 to TRBJ2-3; D is possibly TRBD2 (6 bases). This CDR3 is 16 amino acids long. Germline assignment: CDR1 SGHAT and CDR2 FQDESV (reference sequence). V was clipped by 1 base and J by 1 base, with 12 bases between them. CDR3 in amino acids: CASSLVASDRTDTQYF. CDR3 DNA: TGTGCCAGCAGCTTAGTGGCTAGCGACCGCACAGATACGCAGTATTTT.